This T cell receptor beta chain emerged from a study of T cell changes during pregnancy in multiple sclerosis. CDR1 is SEHNR, CDR2 FQNEAQ, per germline (reference sequence). The CDR3 is made up of 13 amino acids. V dropped 1 base and J dropped 4 bases, with 7 bases sitting between them. Produced via immunoSEQ multiplex PCR; TCRdb's table is partial and in-frame only. This sample yields around 29,000 clones, of which about 89% are seen a single time; approximately 3.4% belongs to the top ten. Specimen: CD4+ T cells from peripheral blood mononuclear cells, collected in the first trimester of pregnancy. The sequence was collected from a female donor in good health, enrolled as a control in a pregnancy study. The V call is TRBV7-9, the J call TRBJ1-1; D remains ambiguous. The chain's CDR3 is CASSLEQITEAFF. The CDR3 region has the DNA TGTGCCAGCAGCTTAGAACAGATCACTGAAGCTTTCTTT. Combining the CDR3 with reference TRBV7-9 and TRBJ1-1 gives the whole variable domain DTGVSQNPRHKITKRGQNVTFRCDPISEHNRLYWYRQTLGQGPEFLTYFQNEAQLEKSRLLSDRFSAERPKGSFSTLEIQRTEQGDSAMYLCASSLEQITEAFFGQGTRLTVV.